The table lists the clone carrying this T cell receptor (beta chain) with many counts. The antigen is unknown. This CDR3 has 15 amino acids. CDR1 and CDR2 (germline): SGHTA, FQGNSA. The V and J ends lost 6 bases and 0 bases respectively, with 12 bases between them. For the second PCR, which ran for about 6 to 11 cycles, a sample-barcoded 5' primer and a J-beta primer mix were used. One entry per CDR3 protein results from TCRdb running MiXCR on the 5' RACE reads. Of 1.5 million to 2 million distinct CDR3 sequences in the sample, 28% were seen once. This entry comes from a study of blood T cells in healthy people across ages. The study, taken as a whole, reports: Diversity of TCR beta per million T cells declined in a roughly linear way with age.

The material sequenced was blood. The V call is TRBV7-2, the J call TRBJ2-1; D is ambiguous. This receptor was taken from a woman under 40 in good health. As DNA, the CDR3 is TGTGCCAGCAGTTTGGGCGGAGTCTCCTACAATGAGCAGTTCTTC. This translates into CASSLGGVSYNEQFF.